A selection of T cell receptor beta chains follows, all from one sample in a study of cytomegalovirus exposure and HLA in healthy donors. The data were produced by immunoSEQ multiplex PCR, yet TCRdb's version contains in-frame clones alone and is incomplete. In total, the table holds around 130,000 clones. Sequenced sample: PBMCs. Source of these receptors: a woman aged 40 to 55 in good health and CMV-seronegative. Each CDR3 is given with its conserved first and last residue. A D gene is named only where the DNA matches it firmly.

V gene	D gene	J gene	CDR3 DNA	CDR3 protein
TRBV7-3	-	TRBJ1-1	TGTGCCAGCTCCCCGCTCGGGATGAACACTGAAGCTTTCTTT	CASSPLGMNTEAFF
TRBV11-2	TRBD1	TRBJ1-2	TGTGCCAGCAGCTTTGACAGGGGAAACTATGGCTACACCTTC	CASSFDRGNYGYTF
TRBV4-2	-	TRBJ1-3	TGTGCCAGCAGCCAAGACCCGGGCTCTGGAAACACCATATATTTT	CASSQDPGSGNTIYF
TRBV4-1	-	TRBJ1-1	TGCGCCAGCAGCCAAGTCAAAACCCAGGGAGGTGAGACTGAAGCTTTCTTT	CASSQVKTQGGETEAFF
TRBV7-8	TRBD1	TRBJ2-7	TGTGCCAGCTACTCCGGGACAGTGGGCTACGAGCAGTACTTC	CASYSGTVGYEQYF
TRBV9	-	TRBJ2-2	TGTGCCAGCAGCGTAGGTGTCATTGGCGGAGCGAACACCGGGGAGCTGTTTTTT	CASSVGVIGGANTGELFF
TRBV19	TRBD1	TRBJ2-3	TGTGCCAGCCGCCGGGACAGGGGCCAAGATACGCAGTATTTT	CASRRDRGQDTQYF
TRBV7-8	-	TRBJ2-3	TGTGCCAGCACCACGGGCACAGATACGCAGTATTTT	CASTTGTDTQYF
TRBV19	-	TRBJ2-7	TGTGCCAGTAGTATCCAGGGGACCTACGAGCAGTACTTC	CASSIQGTYEQYF
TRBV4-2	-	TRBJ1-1	TGTGCCAGCAGCCGACAGAGACTGAACACTGAAGCTTTCTTT	CASSRQRLNTEAFF
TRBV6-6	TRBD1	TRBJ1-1	TGTGGGACGCACAGGGGGGTGGGTAGTACTGAAGCTTTCTTT	CGTHRGVGSTEAFF
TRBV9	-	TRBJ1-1	TGTGCCAGCACCTCGGGAGGGAAGACTGAAGCTTTCTTT	CASTSGGKTEAFF
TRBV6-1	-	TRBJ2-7	TGTGCCAGCAGTGCCTCCGGGGTAAGGGACGAGCAGTACTTC	CASSASGVRDEQYF
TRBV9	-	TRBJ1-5	TGTGCCAGCAGCGTAGCAGGTTCCAATCAGCCCCAGCATTTT	CASSVAGSNQPQHF
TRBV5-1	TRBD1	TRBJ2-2	TGCGCCAGCAGCCCCGGACAGGGGGCGGCCGGGGAGCTGTTTTTT	CASSPGQGAAGELFF
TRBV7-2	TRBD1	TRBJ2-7	TGTGCCAGCAGCTTTAGCCGGGGACAGCTATACGAGCAGTACTTC	CASSFSRGQLYEQYF
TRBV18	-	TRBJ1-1	TGTGCCAGCTCACCATTCCGAGTGGGGCGTGGCACCCTTAACACTGAAGCTTTCTTT	CASSPFRVGRGTLNTEAFF
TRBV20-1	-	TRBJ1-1	TGCAGTGCTAGGGGGGCAGACAAAGCTTTCTTT	CSARGADKAFF
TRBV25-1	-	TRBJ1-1	TGTGCCAGCACCCAACCGGGGGGAATCACTGAAGCTTTCTTT	CASTQPGGITEAFF
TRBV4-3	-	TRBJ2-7	TGCGCCAGCAGCCAAGATCGAACAGGGAGGGCCTACGAGCAGTACTTC	CASSQDRTGRAYEQYF
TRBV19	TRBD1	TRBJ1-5	TGTGCCAGTAGTATAGGAGGGACAGGATATCAGCCCCAGCATTTT	CASSIGGTGYQPQHF
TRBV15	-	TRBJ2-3	TGTGCCACCAGCAGAGACAGGGCACCAGATACGCAGTATTTT	CATSRDRAPDTQYF
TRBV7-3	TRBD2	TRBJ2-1	TGTGCCAGCAGCTGGTTAGCGGGGGCTTCCTACAATGAGCAGTTCTTC	CASSWLAGASYNEQFF
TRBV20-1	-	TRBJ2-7	TGCAGTGCTACCTTGGTAGCCGAGCAGTACTTC	CSATLVAEQYF
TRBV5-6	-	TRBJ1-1	TGTGCCAGCAGCTTATGGAACAGTCGGTACACTGAAGCTTTCTTT	CASSLWNSRYTEAFF
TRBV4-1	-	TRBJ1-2	TGCGCCAGCAGCCAAGGCGACGGGGGGAAGGGGCCTTATGGCTACACCTTC	CASSQGDGGKGPYGYTF
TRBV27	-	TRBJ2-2	TGTGCCAGCAGTTTATATCACAGGACGACCGGGGAGCTGTTTTTT	CASSLYHRTTGELFF
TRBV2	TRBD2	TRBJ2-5	TGTGCCAGCAGCCCGGGACTAGCGGGTTCAACCCAGTACTTC	CASSPGLAGSTQYF
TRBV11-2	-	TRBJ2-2	TGTGCCAGCAGCATAAGAGGTGGAGCGACGAACACCGGGGAGCTGTTTTTT	CASSIRGGATNTGELFF
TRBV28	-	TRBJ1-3	TGTGCCAGCATTTCCCAGGGTTTTCCTGGAAACACCATATATTTT	CASISQGFPGNTIYF
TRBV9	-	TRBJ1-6	TGTGCCAGCAGCGTCAGCTCCTATAATTCACCCCTCCACTTT	CASSVSSYNSPLHF
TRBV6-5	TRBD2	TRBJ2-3	TGTGCCAGCAGTTACGGAGGCGGGGGGTACACAGATACGCAGTATTTT	CASSYGGGGYTDTQYF
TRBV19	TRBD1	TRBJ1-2	TGTGCCAGTAGTACCGACAGGGGGCCGAGCGGCTACACCTTC	CASSTDRGPSGYTF
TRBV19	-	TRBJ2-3	TGTGCCAGTCAGGCCCGCCCGGGGGATACGCAGTATTTT	CASQARPGDTQYF
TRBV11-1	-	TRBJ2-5	TGTGCCAGCAGCTTACCGGGTGGAGAGACCCAGTACTTC	CASSLPGGETQYF
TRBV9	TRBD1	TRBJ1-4	TGTGCCAGCAGCGCGAAGGGTCCCGGAGGGGGCTCTGATGAAAAACTGTTTTTT	CASSAKGPGGGSDEKLFF
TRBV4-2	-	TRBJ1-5	TGTGCCAGCAGCCAAGAGCGGCACACCAAGCAGCCCCAGCATTTT	CASSQERHTKQPQHF
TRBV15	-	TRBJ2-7	TGTGCCACCAGTCGGCAGGGCCGCGAGCAGTACTTC	CATSRQGREQYF
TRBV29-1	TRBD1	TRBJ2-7	TGCAGCGTTGCGGAGACAGGGGAGGACGAGCAGTACTTC	CSVAETGEDEQYF